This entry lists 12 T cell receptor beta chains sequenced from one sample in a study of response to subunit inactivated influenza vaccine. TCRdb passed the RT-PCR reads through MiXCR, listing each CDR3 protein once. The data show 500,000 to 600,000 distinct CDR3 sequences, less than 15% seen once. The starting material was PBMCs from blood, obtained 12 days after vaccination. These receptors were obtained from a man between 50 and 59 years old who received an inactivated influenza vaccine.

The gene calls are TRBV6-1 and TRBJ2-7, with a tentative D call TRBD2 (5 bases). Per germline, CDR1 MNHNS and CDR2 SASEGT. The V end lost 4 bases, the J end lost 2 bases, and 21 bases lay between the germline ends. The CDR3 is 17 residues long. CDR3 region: CASSGGVSSANPYEQYF. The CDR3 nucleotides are TGTGCCAGCAGTGGGGGTGTGAGTAGCGCCAACCCCTACGAGCAGTACTTC.

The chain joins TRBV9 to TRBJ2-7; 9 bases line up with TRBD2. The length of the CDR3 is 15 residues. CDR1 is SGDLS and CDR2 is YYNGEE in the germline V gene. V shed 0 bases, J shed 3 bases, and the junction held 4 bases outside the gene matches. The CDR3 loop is CASSVAAGGNYEQYF. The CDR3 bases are TGTGCCAGCAGCGTAGCTGCGGGAGGGAACTACGAGCAGTACTTC.

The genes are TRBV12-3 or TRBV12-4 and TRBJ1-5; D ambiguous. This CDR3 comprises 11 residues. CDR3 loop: CASGDNQPQHF. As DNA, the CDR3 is TGTGCGTCTGGGGACAATCAGCCCCAGCATTTT.

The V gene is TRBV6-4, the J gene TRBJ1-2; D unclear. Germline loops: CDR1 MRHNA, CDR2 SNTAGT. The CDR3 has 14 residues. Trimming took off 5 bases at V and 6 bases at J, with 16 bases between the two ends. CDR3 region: CASSSSRSHNGYTF. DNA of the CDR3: TGTGCCAGCAGTAGTAGCCGGAGCCATAATGGCTACACCTTC.

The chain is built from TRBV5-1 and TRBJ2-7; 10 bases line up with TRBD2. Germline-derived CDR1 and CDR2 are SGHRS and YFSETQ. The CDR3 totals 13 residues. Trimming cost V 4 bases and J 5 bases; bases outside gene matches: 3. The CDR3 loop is CASSGGTSDEQYF. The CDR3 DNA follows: TGCGCCAGCAGCGGAGGGACTAGCGACGAGCAGTACTTC.

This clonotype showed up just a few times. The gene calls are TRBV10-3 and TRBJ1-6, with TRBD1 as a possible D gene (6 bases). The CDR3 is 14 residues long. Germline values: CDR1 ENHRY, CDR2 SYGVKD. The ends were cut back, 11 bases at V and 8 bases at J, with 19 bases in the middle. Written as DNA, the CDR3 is TGTGCCCCAATGGGGGCAGAGAGTTATTCACCCCTCCACTTT. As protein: CAPMGAESYSPLHF.

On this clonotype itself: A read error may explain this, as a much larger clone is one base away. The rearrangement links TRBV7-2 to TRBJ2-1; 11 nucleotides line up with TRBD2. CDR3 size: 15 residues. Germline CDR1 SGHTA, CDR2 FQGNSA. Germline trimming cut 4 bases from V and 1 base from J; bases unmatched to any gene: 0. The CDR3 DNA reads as TGTGCCAGCAGCTCTAGCGGGAGGTCCTACAATGAGCAGTTCTTC. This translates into CASSSSGRSYNEQFF.

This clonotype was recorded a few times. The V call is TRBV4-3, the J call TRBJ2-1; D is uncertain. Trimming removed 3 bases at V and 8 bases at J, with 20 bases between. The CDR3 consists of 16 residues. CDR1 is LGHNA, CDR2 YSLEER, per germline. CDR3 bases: TGCGCCAGCAGCCACGCCGGGCCTCCTAATTTGGATGAGCAGTTCTTC. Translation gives CASSHAGPPNLDEQFF.

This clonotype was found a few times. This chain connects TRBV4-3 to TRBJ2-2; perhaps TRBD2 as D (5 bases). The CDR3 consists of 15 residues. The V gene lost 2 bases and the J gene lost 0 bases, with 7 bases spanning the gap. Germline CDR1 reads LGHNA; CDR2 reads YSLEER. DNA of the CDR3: TGCGCCAGCAGCCAATTTAGCGCGAACACCGGGGAGCTGTTTTTT. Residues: CASSQFSANTGELFF.

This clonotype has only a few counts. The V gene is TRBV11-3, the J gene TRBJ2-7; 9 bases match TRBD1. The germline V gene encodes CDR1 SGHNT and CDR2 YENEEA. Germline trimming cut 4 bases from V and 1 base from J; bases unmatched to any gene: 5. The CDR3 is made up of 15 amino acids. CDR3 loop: CASSSGQGRSYEQYF. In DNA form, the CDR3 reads TGTGCCAGCAGCTCGGGACAGGGCCGGTCCTACGAGCAGTACTTC.

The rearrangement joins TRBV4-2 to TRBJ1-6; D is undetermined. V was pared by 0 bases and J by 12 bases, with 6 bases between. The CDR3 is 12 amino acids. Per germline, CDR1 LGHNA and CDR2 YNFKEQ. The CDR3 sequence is CASSQEGGPLHF. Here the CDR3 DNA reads TGTGCCAGCAGCCAAGAGGGTGGACCCCTCCACTTT.

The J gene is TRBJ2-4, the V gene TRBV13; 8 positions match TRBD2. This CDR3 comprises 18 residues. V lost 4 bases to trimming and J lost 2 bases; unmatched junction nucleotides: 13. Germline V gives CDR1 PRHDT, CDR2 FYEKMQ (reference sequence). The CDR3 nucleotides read TGTGCCAGCAGCTCGCGCCTGAGCGGGAGACCCCCCAAAAACATTCAGTACTTC. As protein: CASSSRLSGRPPKNIQYF.